Shown below are 8 T cell receptor beta chains from a single sample sequenced in a study of T cell responses to AZD1222 COVID-19 vaccine (dated by TCRdb to the early 2020s). Library creation used the immunoSEQ multiplex PCR assay. TCRdb's version of the immuneACCESS table is confined to in-frame rearrangements and falls short of the full clone set. An unresolved V gene accounts for under half of the shortfall where checked; the remainder is of unknown origin. A total of about 68,000 clones appear in this sample, approximately 80% of them only once. The ten largest make up 12% of the sample. Per the publication, the time point label means: baseline before first vaccination. This specimen consisted of peripheral blood, obtained on day 0 of AZD1222 vaccination. The receptor set was obtained from an adult in good health.

The V gene is TRBV12-5, the J gene TRBJ2-1; D uncertain. V was clipped by 7 bases and J by 0 bases, with 10 bases between them. Per the germline V gene, CDR1 is LGHNT and CDR2 is FRNRAP. CDR3 size: 14 residues. The CDR3 is CASVERSSYNEQFF. For the CDR3, the DNA is TGTGCTAGTGTCGAGCGCAGCTCCTACAATGAGCAGTTCTTC.

The gene calls are TRBV19 and TRBJ2-2, with 7 bases identical to TRBD1. Germline V gene lookup returns CDR1 LNHDA and CDR2 SQIVND (reference sequence). Losses at the gene ends were 6 bases for V and 4 bases for J; bases not matched to a gene: 5. The CDR3 loop spans 14 amino acids. The CDR3 protein is CASRGDRSTGELFF. The CDR3 DNA reads as TGTGCCAGTAGGGGGGACAGAAGCACCGGGGAGCTGTTTTTT. The variable domain in full, with the rest retrieved from reference TRBV19 and TRBJ2-2, is DGGITQSPKYLFRKEGQNVTLSCEQNLNHDAMYWYRQDPGQGLRLIYYSQIVNDFQKGDIAEGYSVSREKKESFPLTVTSAQKNPTAFYLCASRGDRSTGELFFGEGSRLTVL.

The sample holds one count of this clone. This chain uses TRBV7-9 with TRBJ1-2, with D possibly matching TRBD1 (5 bases). The CDR3 has 16 amino acids. Germline-derived CDR1 and CDR2 are SEHNR and FQNEAQ (reference sequence). V shed 3 bases and J shed 3 bases, with 17 bases lying between them. CDR3 sequence (DNA): TGTGCCAGCAGCTTGTGGGGACGTCCGGGGGACTATGGCTACACCTTC. Its translation: CASSLWGRPGDYGYTF. The entire variable domain, with the rest obtained from reference TRBV7-9 and TRBJ1-2, is as follows: DTGVSQNPRHKITKRGQNVTFRCDPISEHNRLYWYRQTLGQGPEFLTYFQNEAQLEKSRLLSDRFSAERPKGSFSTLEIQRTEQGDSAMYLCASSLWGRPGDYGYTFGSGTRLTVV.

This sequence joins TRBV5-5 and TRBJ1-6; TRBD1 matches 7 bases. V dropped 1 base and J dropped 9; count of bases not matched to a gene: 10. The CDR3 has 16 residues. Germline-derived CDR1 and CDR2 are SGHKS and YYEKEE (reference sequence). CDR3 loop: CASSLTRAGGGSPLHF. The CDR3 region has the DNA TGTGCCAGCAGCTTGACCAGGGCAGGGGGTGGTTCACCCCTCCACTTT.

This chain connects TRBV6-5 to TRBJ2-7, with a tentative D call TRBD1 (6 bases). Per germline, CDR1 MNHEY and CDR2 SVGAGI. V was pared by 0 bases and J by 3 bases, with 12 bases between. The CDR3 length is 15 residues. This chain's CDR3 is CASSYSAGVDYEQYF. The CDR3 coding sequence is TGTGCCAGCAGTTACTCGGCAGGGGTTGACTACGAGCAGTACTTC.

The gene calls are TRBV13 and TRBJ2-3; 8 bases fit TRBD2. V shed 5 bases and J 2 bases; nucleotides not matched to a gene: 9. The CDR3 spans 16 residues. Germline V gene data show CDR1 as PRHDT and CDR2 as FYEKMQ (reference sequence). The CDR3 coding sequence is TGTGCCAGCAGCCTCGGTGGAGCGGGGGACACAGATACGCAGTATTTT. Encoded protein: CASSLGGAGDTDTQYF.

This clone was seen a handful of times. The V gene is TRBV7-2, the J gene TRBJ2-4; maybe TRBD2 (6 bases). Trimming stripped 5 bases from V and 6 bases from J, with 11 bases between. This CDR3 has 13 amino acids. Germline V gives CDR1 SGHTA, CDR2 FQGNSA. CDR3 in DNA: TGTGCCAGCAGCCTGGGACTTCGAAACATTCAGTACTTC. This gives the protein CASSLGLRNIQYF.

The J gene is TRBJ2-1, the V gene TRBV27; perhaps TRBD2 as D (5 bases). With 3 bases removed from V and 0 bases from J, the gap between germline ends came to 15 bases. Germline V gene lookup returns CDR1 MNHEY and CDR2 SMNVEV (reference sequence). CDR3 length equals 17 residues. In nucleotides, the CDR3 is TGTGCCAGCAGTTTTAGGGCTCATGGGAGCTCCTACAATGAGCAGTTCTTC. Translated: CASSFRAHGSSYNEQFF.